Following are 32 T cell receptor beta chains from one sample sequenced in a study of shared clonotypes between healthy human individuals. Generated by immunoSEQ multiplex PCR, the TCRdb table keeps only in-frame clones and is missing some. The repertoire holds 530,000 or so clones, with approximately 79% as singletons. What was sequenced was PBMCs. The source of these receptors is a woman aged 40 to 50 in good health. Some clones in this sample may be carry-over from other donors' samples.

This clone was observed many times. This chain uses TRBV27 with TRBJ2-7; 8 bases line up with TRBD2. The germline V gene encodes CDR1 MNHEY and CDR2 SMNVEV (reference sequence). There are 13 residues in the CDR3. With 7 bases clipped from V and 3 bases from J, the junction kept 5 bases outside the gene matches. CDR3 protein: CASTQAGVYEQYF. CDR3 coding DNA: TGTGCCAGCACCCAAGCGGGAGTCTACGAGCAGTACTTC.

The V call is TRBV29-1, the J call TRBJ2-7, with 10 bases matching TRBD1. In germline, CDR1 is SQVTM, CDR2 ANQGSEA. The CDR3 runs to 14 residues. After removal of 5 bases from V and 4 bases from J, the junction contained 8 bases not matched to a gene. The CDR3 nucleotides are TGCAGCGTTCGACAGGGGGCCGATCTTTACGAGCAGTACTTC. This translates into CSVRQGADLYEQYF.

V and J are TRBV4-1 and TRBJ2-3; TRBD1 matches 9 bases. The length of the CDR3 is 16 residues. The ends lost 3 bases at V and 5 bases at J; junction bases unmatched: 9. CDR1 is MGHRA, CDR2 YSYEKL, per germline. The CDR3 here is CASSQKVRTGEDTQYF. The CDR3 bases are TGCGCCAGCAGCCAGAAAGTGCGGACAGGGGAAGATACGCAGTATTTT.

The V and J genes are TRBV28 and TRBJ1-6; D gene ambiguous. The CDR3 runs 11 residues. Germline V lookup: CDR1 MDHEN, CDR2 SYDVKM. DNA of the CDR3: TGTGGCGGAGCGGATTACTCACCCCTCCACTTT. Protein sequence: CGGADYSPLHF.

This rearrangement joins TRBV23-1 to TRBJ2-1; 7 positions match TRBD1. TRBV23-1 falls under the ORF class, with uncertain function. The CDR3 extends over 20 amino acids. V shed 0 bases and J 4 bases; nucleotides not matched to a gene: 18. The CDR3 here is CASSQSFTGVPTFQYNEQFF. The CDR3 DNA follows: TGCGCCAGCAGTCAATCGTTTACAGGGGTACCCACTTTCCAGTACAATGAGCAGTTCTTC.

The V call is TRBV28, the J call TRBJ2-1; 8 nucleotides match TRBD2. The length of the CDR3 is 12 residues. V was pared by 6 bases and J by 12 bases, with 7 bases of the junction left unmatched. The germline CDR1 and CDR2 sequences are MDHEN and SYDVKM. Here the CDR3 reads CASSTSGSTQFF. The CDR3, as DNA: TGTGCCAGCAGCACCAGCGGGAGTACGCAGTTCTTC.

V usage is TRBV11-2 and J usage is TRBJ2-5; 10 nucleotides match TRBD2. Trimming removed 6 bases from V and 2 bases from J; junction bases left unmatched: 9. The CDR3 spans 16 residues. CDR1 SGHAT and CDR2 FQNNGV come from the germline V gene. CDR3 coding DNA: TGTGCCAGCAGGGTCAGTCGACTAGCGGGTCAAGAGACCCAGTACTTC. It translates to CASRVSRLAGQETQYF.

This clone was seen once. The gene calls are TRBV29-1 and TRBJ2-7; D remains ambiguous. Germline V gene sequence: CDR1 SQVTM, CDR2 ANQGSEA. Trimming pared 7 bases from V and 3 bases from J, leaving 13 bases between. This CDR3 has 12 residues. The CDR3 DNA is TGCAGCGCCCAAGGCAGGTACTACGAGCAGTACTTC. This encodes CSAQGRYYEQYF.

The V and J genes are TRBV19 and TRBJ2-5, with TRBD1 matching 8 bases. J was trimmed by 5 bases and V by 1 base; bases with no gene match: 6. Per germline, CDR1 LNHDA and CDR2 SQIVND (reference sequence). The CDR3 consists of 15 residues. The CDR3 spells CASSIGTGRGETQYF. CDR3 DNA sequence: TGTGCCAGTAGTATAGGGACAGGGCGAGGGGAGACCCAGTACTTC.

This clone was found a few times. The genes are TRBV29-1 and TRBJ1-2; 10 bases map to TRBD1. Germline V lookup: CDR1 SQVTM, CDR2 ANQGSEA. With 7 bases clipped from V and 4 bases from J, the junction kept 6 bases outside the gene matches. This CDR3 has 13 amino acids. The CDR3 loop reads CSGGTGATYGYTF. The CDR3 DNA sequence: TGCAGCGGCGGGACAGGGGCGACCTATGGCTACACCTTC.

In its sample, this clone was seen many times. The chain uses TRBV6-4 and TRBJ2-1; 7 bases map to TRBD2. The CDR3 runs to 15 residues. V shed 0 bases and J 6 bases; nucleotides not matched to a gene: 5. Per germline, CDR1 MRHNA and CDR2 SNTAGT. The CDR3: CASSDSGGSSNEQFF. In DNA, the CDR3 is TGTGCCAGCAGTGACTCCGGCGGGAGTTCCAATGAGCAGTTCTTC.

The rearrangement uses TRBV7-9 and TRBJ2-1; D is uncertain. Germline V gene lookup returns CDR1 SEHNR and CDR2 FQNEAQ (reference sequence). The CDR3 is 11 amino acids. The V end lost 5 bases, the J end lost 5 bases, and 4 bases lay between the germline ends. Here the CDR3 DNA reads TGTGCCAGCAGCAACGACAATGAGCAGTTCTTC. Amino acid sequence: CASSNDNEQFF.

This clone was seen a few times. The chain is built from TRBV7-9 and TRBJ1-1; no reliable D call. With 5 bases removed from V and 0 bases from J, the gap between germline ends came to 13 bases. The length of the CDR3 is 15 residues. From germline, CDR1 is SEHNR and CDR2 FQNEAQ (reference sequence). CDR3 in DNA: TGTGCCAGCAGCGGAGAGGACGGCGTGAACACTGAAGCTTTCTTT. Translation gives CASSGEDGVNTEAFF.

This clone was counted at least ten times. This chain connects TRBV9 to TRBJ2-7; 9 nucleotides align to TRBD2. There are 15 residues in the CDR3. Germline V CDR1 and CDR2: SGDLS, YYNGEE. V lost 0 bases and J lost 2; bases outside the gene matches: 3. CDR3 bases: TGTGCCAGCAGCGTAGGGGCTAGCGGGGCCTACGAGCAGTACTTC. It is translated as CASSVGASGAYEQYF.

V is TRBV9 and J is TRBJ1-2; 9 bases agree with TRBD1. Germline CDR1 reads SGDLS; CDR2 reads YYNGEE. CDR3 length: 14 amino acids. V shed 3 bases, J shed 6 bases, and the junction held 6 bases outside the gene matches. CDR3 region: CASSDLGQGDGYTF. The CDR3 bases are TGTGCCAGCAGCGACCTGGGACAGGGTGATGGCTACACCTTC.

The chain uses TRBV30 and TRBJ1-2, with D tentatively TRBD1 (5 bases). V was trimmed by 0 bases and J by 6 bases, leaving 14 bases between them. The CDR3 loop spans 14 amino acids. CDR1 GTSNPN and CDR2 SVGIG come from the germline V gene (reference sequence). The CDR3 DNA is TGTGCCTGGAGTGTAAGGGGTGATGGGGATGGCTACACCTTC. Translated: CAWSVRGDGDGYTF.

The chain uses TRBV2 and TRBJ2-1; D assignment may be TRBD1 or TRBD2 (5 bases each). CDR1 is SNHLY and CDR2 is FYNNEI in the germline V gene. CDR3 size: 13 residues. Trimming took 11 bases from V and 5 from J, leaving 16 bases between them. The CDR3: CASNWGSDNEQFF. CDR3 DNA sequence: TGTGCCTCTAACTGGGGGAGTGACAATGAGCAGTTCTTC.

In DNA form, the CDR3 reads TGTGCCAGCAGCCCCACCGCAGGGGCTTTTAAACCCGGGGAGCTGTTTTTT. Translation: CASSPTAGAFKPGELFF. V usage is TRBV11-2 and J usage is TRBJ2-2; a possible D gene is TRBD1 (6 bases). The germline V gene has CDR1 SGHAT and CDR2 FQNNGV. There are 17 residues in the CDR3. Trimming stripped 5 bases from V and 6 bases from J, with 22 bases between.

The chain has TRBV7-3 and TRBJ2-1; TRBD2 agrees at 8 bases. The junction had 11 bases not matched to a gene; V was cut back by 6 bases and J by 4 bases. Germline-derived CDR1 and CDR2 are SGHTA and FQGTGA. CDR3 length: 16 residues. The CDR3 is CASSLGPGLEYNEQFF. The CDR3 DNA sequence: TGTGCCAGCAGTTTAGGTCCGGGACTAGAGTACAATGAGCAGTTCTTC.

V gene TRBV9 combines with J gene TRBJ2-5; the match to TRBD2 covers 14 bases. The last part of the DNA fits TRBJ2-7 better; the J call may be wrong. This CDR3 has 16 residues. The V gene's germline CDR1 is SGDLS and CDR2 YYNGEE. CDR3 region: CASSEQTSGRVLEQYF. CDR3 bases: TGTGCCAGCAGCGAACAGACTAGCGGGAGGGTACTCGAGCAGTACTTC.

The chain uses TRBV7-6 and TRBJ1-3; tentative D call: TRBD1 (5 bases). The CDR3 length is 16 residues. Germline CDR1 is SGHVS and CDR2 is FNYEAQ. Between the trimmed V and J ends, which lost 1 base and 1 base, there was a span of 11 bases. The CDR3 sequence: CASSLEGLGSGNTIYF. Written as DNA, the CDR3 is TGTGCCAGCAGCTTAGAGGGACTAGGGTCTGGAAACACCATATATTTT.

This chain connects TRBV12-1 to TRBJ2-7; TRBD2, the D gene given by the table, was not confirmed from the DNA. TRBV12-1 is recorded as a pseudogene. The CDR3 runs 18 residues. The CDR3 bases are TGTGCCAGCAGCTTTTTGCTAGCGGGAGGGCCCCCCTCCTACGAGCAGTACTTC. It specifies CASSFLLAGGPPSYEQYF.

The chain carries TRBV28 and TRBJ1-1; TRBD1 aligns across 9 bases. CDR1 is MDHEN, CDR2 SYDVKM, per germline. The ends lost 6 bases at V and 6 bases at J; junction bases unmatched: 11. The CDR3 totals 15 residues. The CDR3: CASSGQGIIYAEAFF. The CDR3 DNA sequence: TGTGCCAGCAGCGGACAGGGGATTATTTACGCTGAAGCTTTCTTT.

CDR3 amino acids: CASSIIRTDGNQPQHF. CDR3 nucleotides: TGTGCCAGTAGTATTATCAGGACAGACGGCAATCAGCCCCAGCATTTT. The J gene is TRBJ1-5, the V gene TRBV19, with D possibly TRBD1 on 6 matching bases. With 3 bases removed from V and 2 bases from J, the gap between germline ends came to 14 bases. Germline values: CDR1 LNHDA, CDR2 SQIVND (reference sequence). This CDR3 is built from 16 residues.

This chain connects TRBV7-3 to TRBJ2-3; D is unclear. Per the germline V gene, CDR1 is SGHTA and CDR2 is FQGTGA. CDR3 size: 15 residues. Trimming cost V 3 bases and J 0 bases, with 10 bases left between them. The CDR3, as DNA: TGTGCCAGCAGCTTTGGCGGCCCTAGCACAGATACGCAGTATTTT. It yields the protein CASSFGGPSTDTQYF.

The chain couples TRBV6-5 to TRBJ2-7; 10 positions agree with TRBD1. The CDR3 consists of 14 residues. CDR1 MNHEY and CDR2 SVGAGI come from the germline V gene. The V and J ends lost 5 bases and 1 base, in that order; junction bases with no gene match: 2. In DNA, the CDR3 is TGTGCCAGCAGTAAGGGACAGGGGTCCTACGAGCAGTACTTC. Protein product: CASSKGQGSYEQYF.

In its sample, this clone was seen a few times. The chain couples TRBV5-1 to TRBJ1-4; D is undetermined. The CDR3 consists of 16 residues. Trimming removed 4 bases from V and 0 bases from J, with 13 bases in between. CDR1 and CDR2 (germline): SGHRS, YFSETQ. Here the CDR3 reads CASSPGSVATNEKLFF. The DNA for the CDR3 is TGCGCCAGCAGCCCCGGCTCGGTTGCAACTAATGAAAAACTGTTTTTT.

The V and J genes are TRBV6-1 and TRBJ2-7, with TRBD1 identical over 9 bases. The CDR3 loop spans 13 amino acids. V lost 6 bases, J lost 3 bases, and 3 bases stayed unmatched. Germline CDR1 reads MNHNS; CDR2 reads SASEGT. The CDR3 region is CASRRTGDYEQYF. The CDR3 coding sequence is TGTGCCAGCAGGCGGACAGGGGACTACGAGCAGTACTTC.

This sequence joins TRBV29-1 and TRBJ2-7; 10 nucleotides agree with TRBD1. The V gene's germline CDR1 is SQVTM and CDR2 ANQGSEA. Germline trimming cut 6 bases from V and 4 bases from J; bases unmatched to any gene: 12. This CDR3 spans 15 amino acids. CDR3 DNA: TGCAGCGTCAGCTCCGGGACAGGGGCCCTTTACGAGCAGTACTTC. It yields the protein CSVSSGTGALYEQYF.

CDR3 sequence: CASSQDAAGYTEAFF. In DNA, the CDR3 is TGTGCCAGCAGCCAAGATGCCGCGGGGTACACTGAAGCTTTCTTT. The chain joins TRBV4-2 to TRBJ1-1; the D is unclear. Germline V gives CDR1 LGHNA, CDR2 YNFKEQ. V lost 0 bases to trimming and J lost 3 bases, with 11 bases between them. The CDR3 totals 15 residues.

The chain joins TRBV6-4 to TRBJ2-1; 7 bases line up with TRBD2. V was clipped by 9 bases and J by 8 bases; unmatched bases: 16. The germline CDR1 and CDR2 sequences are MRHNA and SNTAGT. This CDR3 is 15 amino acids long. The DNA of the CDR3 is TGTGCCAGATGGACTAGTAGTATCCCTTTCCATGAGCAGTTCTTC. Protein product: CARWTSSIPFHEQFF.

This clone was seen just once. The V gene is TRBV7-2, the J gene TRBJ2-7; TRBD1 is a possible D gene (7 bases). Germline V lookup: CDR1 SGHTA, CDR2 FQGNSA. The CDR3 has 14 residues. Between the trimmed V and J ends, which lost 5 bases and 4 bases, there was a span of 15 bases. Here the CDR3 reads CASSRPGGRYEQYF. The CDR3 DNA reads TGTGCCAGCAGCCGCCCAGGGGGGCGATACGAGCAGTACTTC.